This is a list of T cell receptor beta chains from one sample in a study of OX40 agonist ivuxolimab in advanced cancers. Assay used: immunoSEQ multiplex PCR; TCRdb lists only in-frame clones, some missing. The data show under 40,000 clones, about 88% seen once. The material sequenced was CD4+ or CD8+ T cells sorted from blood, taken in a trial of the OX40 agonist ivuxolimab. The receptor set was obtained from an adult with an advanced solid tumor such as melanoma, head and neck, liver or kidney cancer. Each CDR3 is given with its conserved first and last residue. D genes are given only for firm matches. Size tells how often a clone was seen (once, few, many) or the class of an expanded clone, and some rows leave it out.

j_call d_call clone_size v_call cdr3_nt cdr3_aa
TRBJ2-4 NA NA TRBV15 TGTGCCACCAGCAGATTCAAGGCGGATCTAGCCAAAAACATTCAGTACTTC CATSRFKADLAKNIQYF
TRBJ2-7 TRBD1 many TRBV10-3 TGTGCCATCGGGACAGGGGATGACGAGCAGTACTTC CAIGTGDDEQYF
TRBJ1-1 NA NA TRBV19 TGTGCCAGTAGTATAGCTCCTAATAAGCAGGAGGCTTTCTTT CASSIAPNKQEAFF
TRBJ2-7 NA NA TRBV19 TGTGCCAGTAGCTCGGATTTCTACGAGCAGTACTTC CASSSDFYEQYF
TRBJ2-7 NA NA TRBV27 TGTGCCAGCAGTTCAGAGGGGAGCTCCTACGAGCAGTACTTC CASSSEGSSYEQYF
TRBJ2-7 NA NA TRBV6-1 TGTGCCAGCAGTGAAGGCTACGAGCAGTACTTC CASSEGYEQYF
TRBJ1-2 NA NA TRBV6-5 TGTGCCAGCAGTTACGATTCAGAGACCTATGGCTACACCTTC CASSYDSETYGYTF
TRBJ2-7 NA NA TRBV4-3 TGCGCCAGCAGCCAAGATTGGGGGGACAGATTTCTCTACGAGCAGTACTTC CASSQDWGDRFLYEQYF
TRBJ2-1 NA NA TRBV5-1 TGCGCCAGCAGTTTAAGGGCCTTATACAATGAGCAGTTCTTC CASSLRALYNEQFF
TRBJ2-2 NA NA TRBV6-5 TGTGCCAGCAGTTACTCGATGGGGGAAAACACCGGGGAGCTGTTTTTT CASSYSMGENTGELFF
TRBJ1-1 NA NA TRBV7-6 TGTGCCAGCAGCTTAGCGCAGGGCATGAACACTGAAGCTTTCTTT CASSLAQGMNTEAFF
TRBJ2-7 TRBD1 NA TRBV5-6 TGTGCCAGCAGCGTGCGAATGGGACAGATTAGCTCCTACGAGCAGTACTTC CASSVRMGQISSYEQYF
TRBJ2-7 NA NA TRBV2 TGTGCCAGCAGTGAAGCCCAGGGCCTATCCTACGAGCAGTACTTC CASSEAQGLSYEQYF
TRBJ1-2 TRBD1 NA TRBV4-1 TGCGCCAGCAGCCAAGATTGGTCGAGCCCAGGGGGTGGCTACACCTTC CASSQDWSSPGGGYTF
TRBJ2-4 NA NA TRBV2 TGTGCCAGGGGACCCAATGGGGCCAAAAACATTCAGTACTTC CARGPNGAKNIQYF
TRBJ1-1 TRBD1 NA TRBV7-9 TGTGCCAGCAGCTTAGCTGCAGGGGGTCCCACTGAAGCTTTCTTT CASSLAAGGPTEAFF
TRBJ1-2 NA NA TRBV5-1 TGCGCCAGCAGCTTGGGGAAGAATATGTCCTATGGCTACACCTTC CASSLGKNMSYGYTF
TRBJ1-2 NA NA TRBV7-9 TGTGCCAGCAGCTTACCAGGGCAGATTGCGAACTATGGCTACACCTTC CASSLPGQIANYGYTF
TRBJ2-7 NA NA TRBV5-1 TGCGCCAGCAGCCAGGACCCCACAACCTCCTACGAGCAGTACTTC CASSQDPTTSYEQYF
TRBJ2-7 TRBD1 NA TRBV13 TGTGCCAGCAGCTCCGGGACAGGGTTCCACGAGCAGTACTTC CASSSGTGFHEQYF
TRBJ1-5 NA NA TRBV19 TGTGCCAGTAGTATCCCCCACAATCAGCCCCAGCATTTT CASSIPHNQPQHF
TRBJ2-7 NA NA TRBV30 TGTGCCTGGAGTCCCGACAACGAGCAGTACTTC CAWSPDNEQYF
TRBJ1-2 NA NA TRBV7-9 TGTGCCAGCAGCTTAGCGATGGATGGCTACACCTTC CASSLAMDGYTF
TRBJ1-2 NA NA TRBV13 TGTGCCAGCAGCCCGCGGGGGGGGCAGTTGAATGGCTACACCTTC CASSPRGGQLNGYTF
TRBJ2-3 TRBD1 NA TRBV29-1 TGCAGCGTTGACCCAGGGGGTCGGGTAGATACGCAGTATTTT CSVDPGGRVDTQYF
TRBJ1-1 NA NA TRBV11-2 TGTGCCAGCAGCAGAAAGTTCGTGAACACTGAAGCTTTCTTT CASSRKFVNTEAFF
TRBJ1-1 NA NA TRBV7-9 TGTGCCAGCAGCCTAAGGGGCACTGAAGCTTTCTTT CASSLRGTEAFF
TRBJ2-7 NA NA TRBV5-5 TGTGCCAGCAGCTCGCCGACAGTTACCTACGAGCAGTACTTC CASSSPTVTYEQYF
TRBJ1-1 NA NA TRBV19 TGTGCCAGTAGTGCGACCCTAATGAACACTGAAGCTTTCTTT CASSATLMNTEAFF
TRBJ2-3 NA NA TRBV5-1 TGCGCCAGCAGCCTTGGAACCACCACCGAAACGCAGTATTTT CASSLGTTTETQYF
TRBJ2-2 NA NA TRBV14 TGTGCCAGCAGACGATCGGGGGCCGGGGAGCTGTTTTTT CASRRSGAGELFF
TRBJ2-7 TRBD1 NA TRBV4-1 TGCGCCAGCAGCCAAGATCGGGGGACAGGGATAAGCGGCGAGCAGTACTTC CASSQDRGTGISGEQYF
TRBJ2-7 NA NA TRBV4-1 TGCGCCAGCAGCCAGCCCGAGGGACAAGCCTACGAGCAGTACTTC CASSQPEGQAYEQYF
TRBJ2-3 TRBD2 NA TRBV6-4 TGTGCCAGCAGTGACTCGCGGGGGGGCACAGATACGCAGTATTTT CASSDSRGGTDTQYF
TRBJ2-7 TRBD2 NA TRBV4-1 TGCGCCAGCAGCCCCCAAAGGAGCGGGGGGGCGAGGGAGCAGTACTTC CASSPQRSGGAREQYF
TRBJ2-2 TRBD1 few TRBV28 TGTGCCAGCAGCTCGGTTGACAGGGGGCTCGGCGGGGAGCTGTTTTTT CASSSVDRGLGGELFF
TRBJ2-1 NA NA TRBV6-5 TGTGCCAGCAGTTACTCGACTGGGGCTGAGCAGTTCTTC CASSYSTGAEQFF
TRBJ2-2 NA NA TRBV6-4 TGTGCCAGCAGCCGGGACATAGGGAACACCGGGGAGCTGTTTTTT CASSRDIGNTGELFF
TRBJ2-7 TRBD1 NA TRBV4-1 TGCGCCAGCAGCCCCGGACAGGGGGCATGGGAGCAGTACTTC CASSPGQGAWEQYF
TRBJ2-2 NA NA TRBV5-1 TGCGCCAGCAGGCATACAGGGTATATGGGGGAGCTGTTTTTT CASRHTGYMGELFF
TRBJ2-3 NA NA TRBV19 TGTGCCAGTAGTATAGGGGGGGCTGGGGCTAGCACAGATACGCAGTATTTT CASSIGGAGASTDTQYF
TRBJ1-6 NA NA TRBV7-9 TGTGCCAGCAGCTTGGGGGACTCACCCCTCCACTTT CASSLGDSPLHF
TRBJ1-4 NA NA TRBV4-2 TGTGCCAGCAGCAGTGAAAAACTGTTTTTT CASSSEKLFF
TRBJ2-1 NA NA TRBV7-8 TGTGCCAGCAGCTTGTGGATCGGGGATAGCTCCTACAATGAGCAGTTCTTC CASSLWIGDSSYNEQFF
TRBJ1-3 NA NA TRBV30 TGTGCCTGGAGTACAGGCGTGGGAGCCGGTTCGAACACCATATATTTT CAWSTGVGAGSNTIYF
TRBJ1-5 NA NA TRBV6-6 TGTGCCAGCACAACCCGGACCGGCAATCAGCCCCAGCATTTT CASTTRTGNQPQHF
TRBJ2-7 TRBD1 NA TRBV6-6 TGTGCCAGCAGCTCGGGACAGGGAGACGAGCAGTACTTC CASSSGQGDEQYF
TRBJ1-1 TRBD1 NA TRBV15 TGTGCCACCAGCACTAACAGGGGGCCGGGCACTGAAGCTTTCTTT CATSTNRGPGTEAFF
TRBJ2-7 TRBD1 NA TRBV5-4 TGTGCCAGCAGCTTGGGGGACAGATCCTACGAGCAGTACTTC CASSLGDRSYEQYF
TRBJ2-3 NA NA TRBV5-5 TGTGCCAGCAGCCCTTTTGAGGAGACGCAGTATTTT CASSPFEETQYF
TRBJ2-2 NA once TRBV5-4 TGTGCCAGCAGCTTGGACTTCCAACACCGGGGAGCTGTTTTT CASSLDFQHRGAVF
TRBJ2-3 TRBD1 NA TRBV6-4 TGTGCCAGCAGTGACTCACCGGGACAGGGGGCAAATACGCAGTATTTT CASSDSPGQGANTQYF
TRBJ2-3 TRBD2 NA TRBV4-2 TGTGCCAGCAGCGAACCCGGCGGGGGGACTTCCGCAGATACGCAGTATTTT CASSEPGGGTSADTQYF
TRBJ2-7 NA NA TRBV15 TGTGCCACCAGCAGTAGCTACGAGCAGTACTTC CATSSSYEQYF
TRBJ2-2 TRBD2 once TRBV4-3 TGCGCCAGCAGCTCACACACGAGCGGGGGCACGAACACCGGGGAGCTGTTTTTT CASSSHTSGGTNTGELFF
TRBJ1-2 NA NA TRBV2 TGTGCCAGCACCCACCGTGGAAGCACCTTGGGCTACACCTTC CASTHRGSTLGYTF